Detailed here is one T cell receptor beta chain. What antigen it recognizes has not been identified. Base quality data are lacking; no much larger clone is found one base away. This entry is derived from a study of CD4 T cells in relation to SARS-CoV-2 and coronaviruses (dated by TCRdb to the early 2020s). A note on the overall study: In the ViraFEST assay, PBMCs were grown with antigen for approximately 9 days, and TCR beta CDR3s were then sequenced to identify antigen-specific clonal expansions. An HIV-1 Nef peptide pool or a no-peptide culture served as the negative reference condition. HLA restriction was mapped for shared crossreactive spike epitopes using patient-derived lymphoblastoid cell lines. At the level of individual TCR clonotypes, the study evaluated whether memory CD4+ T cells crossreact between the spike proteins of SARS-CoV-2 and those of common cold coronaviruses. The Adaptive Biotechnologies TCR-sequencing kit was used to sequence samples from a few pre-COVID donors and the naive versus memory experiments, whereas other data were Illumina-based. A different TCR-beta assay, based on Illumina, was used to sequence expansion assays from other donors in the study.

Findings and caveats that apply to the study as a whole: Crossreactive clones showed significantly weaker SARS-CoV-2-driven expansion than monoreactive clones, consistent with antigenic imprinting. Small numbers of patients and of tested TCRs limited the study. Crossreactivity analysis centred on spike protein, so crossreactivity against other viral proteins was not assessed. Memory CD4+ clonotypes crossrecognizing SARS-CoV-2 and at least one common cold coronavirus spike were found in 50% to 80% of donors. No donor contributed both pre-pandemic and post-infection samples, which limited tracing the source of pre-existing responses.

CD4+ T cells from unexposed donors were collected before the COVID-19 pandemic (2011-2018). After less than eleven days of culture, CD4+ T cells were isolated with the EasySep CD4+ T cell isolation kit. Unexposed donor CD4+ T cells were tested for reactivity to SARS-CoV-2 S and N and four common cold coronavirus spike pools, as cell number allowed. Two million PBMCs per well were cultured in IMDM with approximately 5% human AB serum and 8.5 to 10 IU/ml IL-2. Half of the culture medium was replaced with fresh IL-2-containing medium on days 3 and 7. In general, triplicate replicate wells were used for every peptide culture condition. The leukapheresis product used for the unexposed donors was purchased from a commercial source. Ficoll-Paque PLUS gradient centrifugation was used to isolate PBMCs from either whole blood or leukapheresis product. PBMCs were either used fresh in the expansion assay or cryopreserved at -140 degrees C. The QIAamp Micro DNA Kit was used to extract genomic DNA from the CD4+ T cells.

CDR1 SGDLS and CDR2 YYNGEE are derived from the germline V gene. Its CDR3 holds 13 amino acids, cysteine through phenylalanine. Of the read, only the CDR3 DNA is kept; its 39 bases are in frame from base 1. Trimming costs V 6 bases and J 1 base, and their ends lie 10 bases apart. The library was made by the immunoSEQ multiplex PCR assay. The source study handled its data this way. During preprocessing, nonproductive sequences were removed, as were CDR3s that did not start with C, did not end with F or W, or were shorter than 7 amino acids. Antigen-specific clonotypes were called with the MANAFEST web app, based on expansion relative to reference and other culture wells. A clone counted as positive if significantly expanded in 2 of 3 replicate wells versus the reference culture at FDR below 0.05. To be called positive, a clone also had to show significant expansion compared with every other tandem well and an odds ratio greater than 5. CDR3 homology was measured as pairwise Levenshtein distance, computed with the stringdist R package after trimming three terminal residues from each end. TCRdb retrieved this table from immuneACCESS and kept in-frame rearrangements only. Not all clones are present; in checked studies, unresolved V genes account for under half, and no reason is known for the remainder. That table gives V, J and clone size, and the DNA gave D and trimming. Here the sample has 20,000 to 30,000 clones; over 60% occur a single time. The ten largest clonotypes hold roughly 21% of the sample.

What was sequenced was CD4+ T cells from PBMCs, cultured in vitro. The chain couples TRBV9 to TRBJ1-1; the D segment could be TRBD1, given 6 matching bases. The origin of this receptor is a human donor in good health. The CDR3 reads CASTGQPNTEAFF. The DNA is TGTGCCAGCACCGGACAGCCGAACACTGAAGCTTTCTTT.